These 29 T cell receptor beta chains were sequenced from one sample in a study of blood T cell repertoires in COVID-19. Some clones are missing from TCRdb's copy, which holds only in-frame ones; the method was immunoSEQ multiplex PCR. The sample lists approximately 110,000 clones, approximately 90% occurring once. Sequencing was carried out using peripheral blood. These receptor sequences come from a woman of 80 years or more with acute or convalescent COVID-19.

This chain uses TRBV7-9 with TRBJ1-2; D is ambiguous. Trimming shortened V by 5 bases and J by 8 bases, and 18 bases separated the two germline ends. The CDR3 is 14 residues long. CDR1 is SEHNR and CDR2 is FQNEAQ in the germline V gene (reference sequence). CDR3 sequence: CASSPSDTEGGYTF. CDR3 DNA sequence: TGTGCCAGCAGCCCCTCAGACACTGAGGGAGGCTACACCTTC. Full variable domain (rest looked up from reference TRBV7-9 and TRBJ1-2): DTGVSQNPRHKITKRGQNVTFRCDPISEHNRLYWYRQTLGQGPEFLTYFQNEAQLEKSRLLSDRFSAERPKGSFSTLEIQRTEQGDSAMYLCASSPSDTEGGYTFGSGTRLTVV.

This sequence joins TRBV15 and TRBJ2-7; 9 positions agree with TRBD1. From germline, CDR1 is LNHNV and CDR2 YYDKDF (reference sequence). The trim removed 3 bases at V and 1 base at J, leaving 1 base unmatched. The CDR3 is 14 amino acids. Written as DNA, the CDR3 is TGTGCCACCAGCAGCGACAGGGGGTCCTACGAGCAGTACTTC. This encodes CATSSDRGSYEQYF.

This chain uses TRBV9 with TRBJ1-1; TRBD1 aligns across 8 bases. The V gene end was trimmed by 2 bases and the J gene end by 4 bases; junction bases not matched to a gene: 4. The length of the CDR3 is 14 residues. The V gene's germline CDR1 is SGDLS and CDR2 YYNGEE. The CDR3 loop reads CASSVTGDGTEAFF. The CDR3 bases are TGTGCCAGCAGCGTGACAGGGGATGGCACTGAAGCTTTCTTT. The full variable domain, in which reference TRBV9 and TRBJ1-1 provide the parts outside the CDR3, is DSGVTQTPKHLITATGQRVTLRCSPRSGDLSVYWYQQSLDQGLQFLIQYYNGEERAKGNILERFSAQQFPDLHSELNLSSLELGDSALYFCASSVTGDGTEAFFGQGTRLTVV.

The chain is built from TRBV9 and TRBJ2-7; D not certain. Trimming took off 4 bases at V and 6 bases at J, with 11 bases between the two ends. This CDR3 has 12 residues. Germline V lookup: CDR1 SGDLS, CDR2 YYNGEE. The CDR3 reads CASSPRPSEQYF. Written as DNA, the CDR3 is TGTGCCAGCAGCCCCCGCCCCAGCGAGCAGTACTTC. Together with reference TRBV9 and TRBJ2-7, the CDR3 gives the full variable domain: DSGVTQTPKHLITATGQRVTLRCSPRSGDLSVYWYQQSLDQGLQFLIQYYNGEERAKGNILERFSAQQFPDLHSELNLSSLELGDSALYFCASSPRPSEQYFGPGTRLTVT.

The chain has TRBV11-2 and TRBJ2-4; 7 nucleotides match TRBD1. From germline, CDR1 is SGHAT and CDR2 FQNNGV. This CDR3 is built from 13 residues. The V gene end was trimmed by 5 bases and the J gene end by 4 bases; junction bases not matched to a gene: 2. The CDR3 DNA follows: TGTGCCAGCAGCCAGGGACAGAAAAACATTCAGTACTTC. It is translated as CASSQGQKNIQYF. Full variable domain (rest looked up from reference TRBV11-2 and TRBJ2-4): EAGVAQSPRYKIIEKRQSVAFWCNPISGHATLYWYQQILGQGPKLLIQFQNNGVVDDSQLPKDRFSAERLKGVDSTLKIQPAKLEDSAVYLCASSQGQKNIQYFGAGTRLSVL.

V and J are TRBV10-3 and TRBJ2-1; 8 nucleotides align to TRBD1. The CDR3 runs to 14 residues. J was trimmed by 6 bases and V by 4 bases; bases with no gene match: 5. The V gene's germline CDR1 is ENHRY and CDR2 SYGVKD. The CDR3 DNA is TGTGCCATCAGTGGACAGGGGAATAGCAATGAGCAGTTCTTC. It is translated as CAISGQGNSNEQFF.

This chain joins TRBV27 and TRBJ2-7; possibly TRBD1 for D (6 bases). The CDR3 runs to 13 residues. Germline V gives CDR1 MNHEY, CDR2 SMNVEV (reference sequence). Deletions cut 3 bases from V and 2 bases from J, with 8 bases between. CDR3 coding DNA: TGTGCCAGCAGTTTTGGACAGCCCTACGAGCAGTACTTC. Protein: CASSFGQPYEQYF.

This rearrangement joins TRBV27 to TRBJ2-2, with D perhaps matching TRBD2 (6 bases). There are 14 residues in the CDR3. Per the germline V gene, CDR1 is MNHEY and CDR2 is SMNVEV (reference sequence). V was pared by 5 bases and J by 1 base, with 8 bases between. The CDR3 sequence: CASSLGLNTGELFF. DNA for the CDR3: TGTGCCAGCAGTCTGGGACTGAACACCGGGGAGCTGTTTTTT.

V and J are TRBV15 and TRBJ1-6; no clear D. CDR1 is LNHNV, CDR2 YYDKDF, per germline (reference sequence). V was pared by 5 bases and J by 4 bases, with 6 bases between. The CDR3 length is 13 residues. The chain's CDR3 is CATSPGYNSPLHF. In DNA, the CDR3 is TGTGCCACCAGCCCAGGTTATAATTCACCCCTCCACTTT.

The chain links TRBV5-1 to TRBJ2-1; D may be TRBD2 (5 bases). There are 16 residues in the CDR3. V lost 0 bases and J lost 2, with 12 bases in between. Germline lookup yields CDR1 SGHRS and CDR2 YFSETQ. The CDR3 spells CASSLVVGRAYNEQFF. The CDR3 region has the DNA TGCGCCAGCAGCTTGGTAGTAGGGCGGGCCTACAATGAGCAGTTCTTC. Full variable domain (outside the CDR3, taken from reference TRBV5-1 and TRBJ2-1): KAGVTQTPRYLIKTRGQQVTLSCSPISGHRSVSWYQQTPGQGLQFLFEYFSETQRNKGNFPGRFSGRQFSNSRSEMNVSTLELGDSALYLCASSLVVGRAYNEQFFGPGTRLTVL.

This clone is a singleton in its sample. The chain combines TRBV27 with TRBJ2-1; possible D gene TRBD1, 5 bases. The V and J ends lost 5 bases and 0 bases respectively, with 11 bases between them. CDR1 and CDR2 (germline): MNHEY, SMNVEV (reference sequence). The CDR3 has 15 amino acids. The DNA of the CDR3 is TGTGCCAGCAGTCCTAGACAGACCTCCTACAATGAGCAGTTCTTC. It specifies CASSPRQTSYNEQFF.

The rearrangement links TRBV6-1 to TRBJ1-5; D may be TRBD1 (6 bases). Trimming left V 0 bases short and J 5 bases short, with 8 bases between. The CDR3 has 14 amino acids. Per the germline V gene, CDR1 is MNHNS and CDR2 is SASEGT. The CDR3: CASSEAQGYQPQHF. The CDR3 nucleotides are TGTGCCAGCAGTGAAGCCCAGGGGTATCAGCCCCAGCATTTT.

This clone appeared a few times. The chain is built from TRBV5-1 and TRBJ2-7, with 11 bases matching TRBD1. The CDR3 is made up of 14 amino acids. CDR1 is SGHRS, CDR2 YFSETQ, per germline. The V and J ends lost 2 bases and 7 bases, in that order; junction bases with no gene match: 5. This CDR3 is CASSFGQGAWEQYF. CDR3 DNA: TGCGCCAGCAGCTTTGGACAGGGGGCTTGGGAGCAGTACTTC.

V and J are TRBV9 and TRBJ2-1, with TRBD2 matching 8 bases. The V segment lost 3 bases and the J segment 6 bases; nucleotides outside the gene matches: 8. The CDR3 consists of 15 residues. Germline V gene sequence: CDR1 SGDLS, CDR2 YYNGEE. The DNA of the CDR3 is TGTGCCAGCAGCGCGTTGGGACTAGAGGGCAATGAGCAGTTCTTC. This encodes CASSALGLEGNEQFF.

This chain links TRBV6-5 with TRBJ2-7; 10 bases fit TRBD1. The junction had 7 bases not matched to a gene; V was cut back by 4 bases and J by 7 bases. This CDR3 spans 14 amino acids. Germline CDR1 MNHEY, CDR2 SVGAGI. CDR3 DNA: TGTGCCAGCAGTTTGGGGACAGGGGCGTGGGAGCAGTACTTC. It translates to CASSLGTGAWEQYF.

In this sample, this clone turned up once. The chain couples TRBV29-1 to TRBJ2-5, with 14 bases that match TRBD2. Germline-derived CDR1 and CDR2 are SQVTM and ANQGSEA. J lost 4 bases, V lost 4 bases, and 2 bases had no gene match. This CDR3 has 14 amino acids. CDR3 DNA: TGCAGCGTTGCTGGGACTAGCGGGGGAGAGACCCAGTACTTC. This translates into CSVAGTSGGETQYF.

The chain is built from TRBV19 and TRBJ2-5, with D tentatively TRBD1 (5 bases). Germline loops: CDR1 LNHDA, CDR2 SQIVND (reference sequence). The CDR3 covers 13 residues. V was clipped by 4 bases and J by 1 base, with 7 bases between them. The CDR3 region is CASSRQSQETQYF. The CDR3 region has the DNA TGTGCCAGTAGTAGACAGAGCCAAGAGACCCAGTACTTC.

The V and J genes are TRBV5-1 and TRBJ2-5, with 7 nucleotides matching TRBD2. The V gene's germline CDR1 is SGHRS and CDR2 YFSETQ. V lost 2 bases to trimming and J lost 5 bases; unmatched junction nucleotides: 12. The CDR3 loop spans 16 amino acids. DNA for the CDR3: TGCGCCAGCAGCTTCGCCTCTAGCGGTACGGGGGAGACCCAGTACTTC. This sequence encodes CASSFASSGTGETQYF.

V and J are TRBV19 and TRBJ1-2, with D possibly being TRBD1 (6 bases). The CDR3 runs 14 residues. Looked up from germline, CDR1 is LNHDA and CDR2 is SQIVND (reference sequence). With 6 bases removed from V and 8 bases from J, the gap between germline ends came to 19 bases. The CDR3 coding sequence is TGTGCCAGTAGAGGACAGCCCGACCTATTCGGCTACACCTTC. Encoded protein: CASRGQPDLFGYTF.

In this sample, this clone turned up a few times. This rearrangement joins TRBV4-2 to TRBJ2-5, with 9 bases lining up with TRBD1. CDR3 size: 14 residues. The junction had 3 bases not matched to a gene; V was cut back by 2 bases and J by 5 bases. Per germline, CDR1 LGHNA and CDR2 YNFKEQ. The CDR3 loop reads CASSQSTGGETQYF. In DNA form, the CDR3 reads TGTGCCAGCAGCCAATCTACAGGGGGCGAGACCCAGTACTTC.

V and J are TRBV5-4 and TRBJ2-2; D is perhaps TRBD2 (7 bases). The CDR3 is 14 amino acids. The V and J ends lost 5 bases and 4 bases respectively, with 12 bases between them. CDR1 and CDR2 (germline): SGHNT, YYREEE (reference sequence). CDR3 residues: CASRRGGGTGELFF. CDR3 DNA: TGTGCCAGCAGGAGGGGGGGCGGCACCGGGGAGCTGTTTTTT.

This clone was seen a single time. This chain joins TRBV7-8 and TRBJ1-6; 7 bases are shared with TRBD1. The CDR3 sequence is 17 residues long. Germline trimming cut 4 bases from V and 2 bases from J; bases unmatched to any gene: 8. Germline CDR1 SGHVS, CDR2 FQNEAQ. CDR3 amino acids: CASSSPRGQTYNSPLHF. In DNA form, the CDR3 reads TGTGCCAGCAGCTCACCCCGGGGACAGACCTATAATTCACCCCTCCACTTT.

The rearrangement uses TRBV7-9 and TRBJ2-1, with a tentative D call TRBD1 (6 bases). V gave up 5 bases and J gave up 3 bases, with 20 bases separating them. The CDR3 totals 17 residues. Germline assignment: CDR1 SEHNR and CDR2 FQNEAQ (reference sequence). The CDR3 DNA reads TGTGCCAGCAGCCCACGACGCGGACAGCAACGCTACAATGAGCAGTTCTTC. Translation gives CASSPRRGQQRYNEQFF. Variable domain in full (rest from reference TRBV7-9 and TRBJ2-1): DTGVSQNPRHKITKRGQNVTFRCDPISEHNRLYWYRQTLGQGPEFLTYFQNEAQLEKSRLLSDRFSAERPKGSFSTLEIQRTEQGDSAMYLCASSPRRGQQRYNEQFFGPGTRLTVL.

V usage is TRBV4-1 and J usage is TRBJ2-7; 10 bases are a match to TRBD2. The junction had 4 bases not matched to a gene; V was cut back by 2 bases and J by 3 bases. The germline CDR1 and CDR2 sequences are MGHRA and YSYEKL. The CDR3 runs 15 residues. The CDR3, as DNA: TGCGCCAGCAGCCAACCGGGACTAGCGAGCTACGAGCAGTACTTC. Protein sequence: CASSQPGLASYEQYF.

This chain links TRBV11-2 with TRBJ2-3; D is undetermined. Trimming removed 0 bases at V and 4 bases at J, with 8 bases between. The germline V gene has CDR1 SGHAT and CDR2 FQNNGV. This CDR3 spans 14 amino acids. The CDR3 region has the DNA TGTGCCAGCAGCTTAGATTACCGGGCAGATACGCAGTATTTT. Protein: CASSLDYRADTQYF.

V gene TRBV5-1 combines with J gene TRBJ2-3, with 13 bases identical to TRBD2. CDR1 and CDR2 (germline): SGHRS, YFSETQ. J gave up 1 base and V 4 bases, and 9 bases lay outside the gene matches. The CDR3 has 18 amino acids. CDR3 DNA: TGCGCCAGCAGCGCCGGACTAGCGGGGGCCTTTCGCACAGATACGCAGTATTTT. Translated, it gives CASSAGLAGAFRTDTQYF.

This chain links TRBV3-1 (or the pseudogene TRBV3-2) with TRBJ2-7; 8 positions match TRBD1. The CDR3 contains 13 residues. Trimming cost V 4 bases and J 1 base; bases outside gene matches: 0. Looked up from germline, CDR1 is LGHDT and CDR2 is YNNKEL (reference sequence). The CDR3 loop is CASSRTGSYEQYF. In DNA form, the CDR3 reads TGTGCCAGCAGCCGGACAGGGTCCTACGAGCAGTACTTC.

V and J are TRBV7-3 and TRBJ1-1; TRBD1 matches 7 bases. After removal of 5 bases from V and 11 bases from J, the junction contained 11 bases not matched to a gene. Germline V gene data show CDR1 as SGHTA and CDR2 as FQGTGA. CDR3 length: 13 amino acids. CDR3 DNA sequence: TGTGCCAGCAGCGGTCACAGGGGCCCGTACGCTTTCTTT. Its protein product is CASSGHRGPYAFF.

V and J are TRBV11-2 and TRBJ1-2; 9 bases match TRBD1. V lost 1 base to trimming and J lost 1 base; unmatched junction nucleotides: 10. The CDR3 runs 18 residues. CDR1 and CDR2 (germline): SGHAT, FQNNGV. Written as DNA, the CDR3 is TGTGCCAGCAGCTTAGTAAGGGGTAGGGACAGGGATAACTATGGCTACACCTTC. Its protein is CASSLVRGRDRDNYGYTF.